This TCR beta chain was profiled in a study of spatial heterogeneity in lung cancer. TCR cDNA molecules each had a unique molecular identifier. MiXCR, applied by TCRdb to the 5' RACE reads, yields one record per CDR3 protein. The sample holds about 82,000 distinct CDR3 sequences, around 12% seen once. The time point is: sample taken at primary tumor resection. From tumor, nontumor lung or frozen PBMC, whole RNA was taken unsorted for sequencing. The cohort: 70 to 75 early-stage, untreated non-small cell lung cancer patients. Germline V gene data show CDR1 as SGHRS and CDR2 as YFSETQ. The CDR3 runs to 16 residues. J lost 0 bases, V lost 4 bases, and 7 bases had no gene match.

Sequencing used PBMCs, obtained at surgery. The receptor's source is a male donor with early-stage non-small cell lung cancer. V is TRBV5-1 and J is TRBJ2-5; 9 bases are shared with TRBD2. The CDR3 protein is CASSRWASGNQETQYF. In nucleotides, the CDR3 is TGCGCCAGCAGCAGGTGGGCTAGCGGGAACCAAGAGACCCAGTACTTC.